The present T cell receptor (beta chain) was sequenced within a study of OX40 agonist ivuxolimab in advanced cancers. Study-wide context: The study enrolled dose-escalation patients with hepatocellular carcinoma, melanoma, renal cell or head and neck cancer. Males comprised about 84% of the group, whose mean age was approximately 60 years (range roughly 23 to 90). Study findings and constraints: In the expanded peripheral T cells, antigen specificity was never determined. Within 6 weeks, CD4+ and CD8+ blood T cells expanded clonally at 0.1 to 3.0 mg/kg.

CDR1 is SQVTM, CDR2 ANQGSEA, per germline. With V trimmed by 7 bases and J by 4 bases, 8 bases remained unmatched. The CDR3 has 13 residues. TCRdb's copy holds only in-frame clones and misses some; the assay was immunoSEQ multiplex PCR. The table shows tens of thousands of clones, with under 90% occurring only once. As for this clone: As yet, its antigen is unknown.

The sample in question was CD4+ or CD8+ T cells sorted from blood, obtained in a trial of the OX40 agonist ivuxolimab. This TCR was recovered from an adult with an advanced solid tumor such as melanoma, head and neck, liver or kidney cancer. The V and J genes are TRBV29-1 and TRBJ1-1, with 8 nucleotides matching TRBD1. CDR3 loop: CSAGQGGGTEAFF. In DNA form, the CDR3 reads TGCAGCGCCGGACAGGGTGGAGGCACTGAAGCTTTCTTT.